This TCR beta chain stems from a study of beta chain features in type 1 diabetes (dated by TCRdb to between 2018 and 2020). About the investigation overall: Mean age, gender distribution, total cell number and subset yield were not different between patients and healthy donors. A total of approximately 99,000,000 sorted cells were examined across all samples, and RNA yield correlated strongly with the number of cells per subset. In the study, TCRB repertoires of sorted circulating CD4+ T cell subsets from recently diagnosed type 1 diabetes patients were compared with those of matched healthy donors. Regulatory and stem cell-like memory subsets were obtained from only 8 patients and about eight healthy donors, while naive and central memory subsets were obtained from all 28 donors. The full study reports these points: A moderate but significant shortening of TCRB CDR3 length was observed in type 1 diabetes patients in all four CD4+ subsets. Because the HLA sub-analyses included only small numbers of individuals, any influence of HLA type on TCRB rearrangement was left unresolved. Patients with type 1 diabetes made fewer insertions and deleted more nucleotides at VDJ recombination sites, implying thymic rearrangement abnormalities. The naive, central memory and regulatory TCRB repertoires appeared to resemble one another more closely among patients than among healthy donors. PCR might favor shorter templates, but patient and control samples were amplified and corrected together, so any skew would affect both groups equally. Sequencing cDNA rather than genomic DNA could over-represent highly expressing activated cells, although activation and CD3 levels did not differ between groups.

The entire isolated RNA was reverse transcribed using the High Capacity cDNA Reverse Transcription Kit, and thus expressed TCRB transcripts were sequenced. Naive, central memory and regulatory T cell samples underwent deep immunoSEQ sequencing, averaging about 3.57 million total reads per sample. Sorted cells were lysed in RLT buffer, and RNA was extracted using DNase-treated RNeasy Micro or Mini kits according to cell number. To prevent cross-contamination, each cell subset was processed individually, whereas patient and healthy donor samples were processed jointly. The immunoSEQ multiplex PCR was used to amplify TCRB sequences from cDNA, yielding 87-bp fragments that span the CDR3 region. Amplicons were sequenced on the Illumina HiSeq platform. The paper's processing steps were these. Synthetic template baselines were used to correct PCR bias computationally, reads within Hamming distance 2 were collapsed together, and singletons that could not be merged were discarded. By aligning reads against IMGT, V, D and J genes, CDR3 length, and insertions or deletions at six rearrangement sites were assigned. Within each subset, clonotype counts were normalized to sorted cell number, after which true diversity and Gini coefficients were computed with the tcR R package. Repertoire sharing was quantified using the overlap coefficient calculated on TCRB nucleotide sequences. This is the immuneACCESS table as TCRdb keeps it, with only in-frame sequences that have V and J called. A part of the clones is gone; compared with another copy, unresolved V genes explain less than half, and the rest is unexplained. D and trimming were read from the DNA, whereas the V and J calls and clone size are those reported in that table. For this sample there are 140,000 or so clones; around a tenth appear just once. The ten most abundant clones make up around 0.7% of the sample.

From each donor, a single peripheral blood sample of 100 to 150 mL on average was drawn into heparinised tubes. Using a panel that included CD45RO, CCR7, CD25, CD127, CD95 and CD27, naive, central memory, regulatory and stem cell-like memory CD4+ T cells were sorted on a BD FACSAria II. Every sorted population had a purity above 95%. PBMCs were separated immediately by Lymphoprep density gradient centrifugation and were stained directly, without being cultured. So that batch effects would be minimized, each experiment stained and sorted samples in pairs, pairing one healthy donor with one patient. With regard to this clone: Its specific antigen is unknown. No base quality values were provided; no much bigger clone lies one nucleotide off.

The receptor comes from a man aged 18 to 29 in good health. Sequencing was done on a sample of central memory CD4+ T cells from blood.

CDR3 region: CASSFDGGRDNEQFF. The DNA sequence is given as TGTGCCAGCAGCTTTGACGGGGGGCGGGACAATGAGCAGTTCTTC. The rearranged segments are TRBV11-1 and TRBJ2-1; a weak D assignment points to TRBD2 (7 bases agree). V sheds 3 bases and J sheds 5 bases, leaving 14 bases between their ends. The CDR3 spans 15 residues, from the cysteine through the phenylalanine. The read is trimmed to its CDR3 DNA, 45 bases read in frame from base 1. CDR1 and CDR2, per the germline V gene (reference sequence), are SGHAT and FQDESV.